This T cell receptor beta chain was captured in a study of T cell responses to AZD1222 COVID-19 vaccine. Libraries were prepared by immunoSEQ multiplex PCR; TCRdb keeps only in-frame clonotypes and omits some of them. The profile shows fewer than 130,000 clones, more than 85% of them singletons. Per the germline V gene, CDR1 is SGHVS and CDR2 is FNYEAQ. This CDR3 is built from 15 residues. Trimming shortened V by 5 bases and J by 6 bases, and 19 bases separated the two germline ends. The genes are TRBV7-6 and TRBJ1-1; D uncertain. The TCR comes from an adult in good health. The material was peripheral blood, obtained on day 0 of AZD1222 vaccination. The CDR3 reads CASSPSPARGAEAFF. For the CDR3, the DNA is TGTGCCAGCAGCCCCTCCCCTGCCCGCGGCGCTGAAGCTTTCTTT. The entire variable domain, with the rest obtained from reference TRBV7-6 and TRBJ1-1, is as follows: GAGVSQSPRYKVTKRGQDVALRCDPISGHVSLYWYRQALGQGPEFLTYFNYEAQQDKSGLPNDRFSAERPEGSISTLTIQRTEQRDSAMYRCASSPSPARGAEAFFGQGTRLTVV.